The T cell receptor (beta chain) described here comes from a study of Ad26.COV2.S vaccination and SARS-CoV-2 variants. The germline CDR1 and CDR2 sequences are SEHNR and FQNEAQ (reference sequence). This CDR3 has 15 residues. J gave up 3 bases and V 7 bases, and 7 bases lay outside the gene matches. The repertoire was sequenced with immunoSEQ multiplex PCR; TCRdb's copy has only in-frame clones and lacks some. This table has hundreds of thousands of clones, about 90% appearing once. Only one count was recorded for this clone. Treatment given: 15 to 20 received Ad26.COV2.S at low or high dose, single or two shots; about 5 received placebo; per-sample allocation not given. Day 63 following the first vaccine or placebo injection was when the samples were taken.

V is TRBV7-9 and J is TRBJ1-4, with 8 bases fitting TRBD1. Sequencing was performed on peripheral blood, taken in a trial of Ad26.COV2.S vaccine versus placebo. This sequence was found in a person between 18 and 59 years old who received the Ad26.COV2.S COVID-19 vaccine or a placebo. The CDR3 bases are TGTGCCAGCACCTCCCAGGGGGCCGCTAATGAAAAACTGTTTTTT. Its protein product is CASTSQGAANEKLFF.